The 16 T cell receptor beta chains presented below share a single source sample, sequenced in a study of blood T cell repertoires in COVID-19. Some clones are missing from TCRdb's copy, which holds only in-frame ones; the method was immunoSEQ multiplex PCR. The table shows roughly 380,000 clones, with roughly 90% occurring only once. The material sequenced was peripheral blood. The receptors come from a woman aged 60 to 75 with COVID-19, enrolled during active disease.

The chain employs TRBV3-1 (or the pseudogene TRBV3-2) and TRBJ1-6, with D perhaps TRBD1 (5 bases). Trimming left V 3 bases short and J 7 bases short, with 13 bases between. The CDR3 is 15 amino acids. Germline V lookup: CDR1 LGHDT, CDR2 YNNKEL (reference sequence). The CDR3 region has the DNA TGTGCCAGCAGCCAGTACACTTCAGGGAATTCACCCCTCCACTTT. This sequence encodes CASSQYTSGNSPLHF.

The chain has TRBV11-3 and TRBJ2-1, with 7 bases aligning to TRBD1. CDR1 and CDR2 from the germline V gene are SGHNT and YENEEA. The CDR3 runs to 12 residues. V trimming: 5 bases; J trimming: 7 bases; junction bases outside the gene matches: 2. CDR3 amino acids: CASSQDRNEQFF. CDR3 nucleotide sequence: TGTGCCAGCAGCCAGGACAGGAATGAGCAGTTCTTC. Complete variable domain (other parts from reference TRBV11-3 and TRBJ2-1): EAGVVQSPRYKIIEKKQPVAFWCNPISGHNTLYWYLQNLGQGPELLIRYENEEAVDDSQLPKDRFSAERLKGVDSTLKIQPAELGDSAVYLCASSQDRNEQFFGPGTRLTVL.

The genes are TRBV28 and TRBJ2-2; 9 nucleotides agree with TRBD1. V lost 2 bases, J lost 6 bases, and 4 bases stayed unmatched. This CDR3 region has 15 residues. Germline V lookup: CDR1 MDHEN, CDR2 SYDVKM. In DNA, the CDR3 is TGTGCCAGCAGTTTAGGGGACAGGGTGTCCGGGGAGCTGTTTTTT. It specifies CASSLGDRVSGELFF. The full variable domain, its missing parts supplied by reference TRBV28 and TRBJ2-2, is DVKVTQSSRYLVKRTGEKVFLECVQDMDHENMFWYRQDPGLGLRLIYFSYDVKMKEKGDIPEGYSVSREKKERFSLILESASTNQTSMYLCASSLGDRVSGELFFGEGSRLTVL.

J is TRBJ1-5 and V is TRBV6-6, with D perhaps matching TRBD1 (6 bases). Germline CDR1 and CDR2: MNHNY and SVGAGI (reference sequence). The V and J ends lost 2 bases and 6 bases respectively, with 17 bases between them. CDR3 length: 16 amino acids. This chain's CDR3 is CASSYDEWGRSQPQHF. Written as DNA, the CDR3 is TGTGCCAGCAGTTACGACGAATGGGGGCGGTCTCAGCCCCAGCATTTT.

In DNA form, the CDR3 reads TGTGCCAGCAGCTTCGGCGGCCCTTCTTTAAATTCACCCCTCCACTTT. Amino acids: CASSFGGPSLNSPLHF. The rearrangement uses TRBV5-4 and TRBJ1-6, with D unresolved. V gave up 2 bases and J gave up 7 bases, with 16 bases separating them. Germline V gene sequence: CDR1 SGHNT, CDR2 YYREEE (reference sequence). This CDR3 has 16 residues.

Of note for this clone: The sample carries other DNA sequences with the same CDR3. The chain uses TRBV28 and TRBJ1-2; D remains ambiguous. The CDR3 is made up of 11 amino acids. Trimming removed 5 bases from V and 8 bases from J, with 9 bases in between. Germline V gene data show CDR1 as MDHEN and CDR2 as SYDVKM. CDR3 sequence: CASSPGGGYTF. CDR3 sequence (DNA): TGTGCCAGCAGTCCAGGAGGCGGCTACACCTTC.

V usage is TRBV2 and J usage is TRBJ2-1, with D possibly being TRBD2 (5 bases). Germline V CDR1 and CDR2: SNHLY, FYNNEI. CDR3 length: 13 residues. V was clipped by 6 bases and J by 1 base, with 7 bases between them. The CDR3 protein is CASRSGSYNEQFF. The CDR3 DNA reads TGTGCCAGCAGGAGCGGATCCTACAATGAGCAGTTCTTC.

The chain employs TRBV7-9 and TRBJ1-3; D gene ambiguous. Trimming left V 1 base short and J 1 base short, with 8 bases between. Germline V gene sequence: CDR1 SEHNR, CDR2 FQNEAQ (reference sequence). CDR3 length equals 15 residues. CDR3 DNA: TGTGCCAGCAGCTTAGTGGAGGGTTCTGGAAACACCATATATTTT. Translating it yields CASSLVEGSGNTIYF.

This chain uses TRBV29-1 with TRBJ1-2, with D possibly matching TRBD1 (6 bases). The V gene's germline CDR1 is SQVTM and CDR2 ANQGSEA. The CDR3 length is 14 residues. Between the trimmed V and J ends, which lost 0 bases and 8 bases, there was a span of 16 bases. CDR3: CSVEDLGARRGYTF. CDR3 sequence (DNA): TGCAGCGTTGAAGATCTGGGGGCTCGACGAGGCTACACCTTC. The full variable domain, in which reference TRBV29-1 and TRBJ1-2 provide the parts outside the CDR3, is SAVISQKPSRDICQRGTSLTIQCQVDSQVTMMFWYRQQPGQSLTLIATANQGSEATYESGFVIDKFPISRPNLTFSTLTVSNMSPEDSSIYLCSVEDLGARRGYTFGSGTRLTVV.

The chain uses TRBV7-3 and TRBJ2-2; the match to TRBD2 covers 8 bases. The V gene's germline CDR1 is SGHTA and CDR2 FQGTGA. CDR3 size: 18 residues. J lost 1 base, V lost 5 bases, and 12 bases had no gene match. CDR3 region: CASSPSGGWTVNTGELFF. The DNA for the CDR3 is TGTGCCAGCAGCCCGAGCGGGGGCTGGACAGTGAACACCGGGGAGCTGTTTTTT.

This clone was seen once. The chain links TRBV5-4 to TRBJ2-2; the match to TRBD1 covers 8 bases. This CDR3 region has 18 residues. Germline CDR1 is SGHNT and CDR2 is YYREEE (reference sequence). The J segment lost 0 bases and the V segment lost 3 bases, leaving 10 bases of the junction unmatched. For the CDR3, the DNA is TGTGCCAGCAGCTCCCCCTGGGGGACAGGAGCGAACACCGGGGAGCTGTTTTTT. This gives the protein CASSSPWGTGANTGELFF. Combining the CDR3 with reference TRBV5-4 and TRBJ2-2 gives the whole variable domain ETGVTQSPTHLIKTRGQQVTLRCSSQSGHNTVSWYQQALGQGPQFIFQYYREEENGRGNFPPRFSGLQFPNYSSELNVNALELDDSALYLCASSSPWGTGANTGELFFGEGSRLTVL.

In this sample, this clone turned up a few times. This sequence joins TRBV9 and TRBJ1-5, with D hard to call. Germline CDR1 is SGDLS and CDR2 is YYNGEE. Trimming cost V 0 bases and J 6 bases, with 10 bases left between them. The CDR3 loop spans 14 amino acids. CDR3 nucleotide sequence: TGTGCCAGCAGCGTAGGGGTGAGCGCTCAGCCCCAGCATTTT. Translated, it gives CASSVGVSAQPQHF.

This clone was found a few times. The CDR3 spells CASSSSGVDEKLFF. CDR3 bases: TGTGCCAGCAGTAGCTCAGGGGTTGATGAAAAACTGTTTTTT. V is TRBV27 and J is TRBJ1-4, with a weak D call TRBD1 (6 bases). Germline CDR1 is MNHEY and CDR2 is SMNVEV (reference sequence). V was shortened by 5 bases and J by 6 bases, with 13 bases between the two germline ends. CDR3 length: 14 residues.

The chain is built from TRBV19 and TRBJ2-7; D gene uncertain. CDR1 is LNHDA and CDR2 is SQIVND in the germline V gene (reference sequence). Trimming removed 5 bases at V and 8 bases at J, with 19 bases between. The CDR3 length is 14 residues. The CDR3 spells CASSPPGPILQQYF. CDR3 nucleotides: TGTGCCAGTAGTCCTCCCGGTCCCATCCTCCAGCAGTACTTC.

This clone has only one observation. The chain employs TRBV27 and TRBJ2-5, with TRBD2 matching over 9 bases. There are 15 residues in the CDR3. Germline CDR1 and CDR2: MNHEY and SMNVEV (reference sequence). The ends lost 3 bases at V and 5 bases at J; junction bases unmatched: 7. The chain's CDR3 is CASSLASGEEETQYF. Written as DNA, the CDR3 is TGTGCCAGCAGTTTGGCTAGCGGGGAAGAGGAGACCCAGTACTTC.

The CDR3 here is CASSLKQNYGYTF. Written as DNA, the CDR3 is TGTGCCAGCAGTTTAAAACAGAACTATGGCTACACCTTC. The V gene is TRBV27, the J gene TRBJ1-2; D gene uncertain. The V end was cut by 2 bases, the J end by 2 bases, with 6 bases between. This CDR3 comprises 13 residues. Germline V CDR1 and CDR2: MNHEY, SMNVEV (reference sequence).